The entry below gives a single T cell receptor (beta chain) sequence along with its context. What it binds is not known. The entry originates in a study of T-cell memory formation after mild COVID-19. The study's findings and limits: CD4/CD8 balance characterized clones contracting day 15 to 85, and CD4+ skew characterized later expanders. The CD4+ clones that contracted clustered mainly within CM and EM, and the CD8+ clones concentrated in EMRA. Memory from before infection featured some responding clones, which suggests cross-reactive memory joined.

5'RACE with constant-segment primers built TCRalpha and TCRbeta cDNA libraries with UMIs. TCRdb fed the 5' RACE reads into MiXCR, producing one record per CDR3 protein. Of 120,000 to 150,000 distinct CDR3 sequences listed, 14% to 15% are singletons. CDR1 MNHEY and CDR2 SMNVEV come from the germline V gene (reference sequence). Germline trimming cut 2 bases from V and 4 bases from J; bases unmatched to any gene: 14. CDR3 length equals 19 residues. The material sequenced was PBMCs or a T cell subset sorted from them (not recorded which). This clonotype was obtained from an adult woman who had mild COVID-19 (a few samples of this study predate the infection). Cell type and time point are not known. V usage is TRBV27 and J usage is TRBJ2-2; 9 nucleotides agree with TRBD1. The DNA of the CDR3 is TGTGCCAGCAGTTTACGGGGACAGGGCTTTCCCCGGGGCACCGGGGAGCTGTTTTTT. Encoded protein: CASSLRGQGFPRGTGELFF.